Included here is one TCR beta chain sequence, with context. This CDR3 is 15 amino acids long. Trimming cost V 4 bases and J 4 bases; bases outside gene matches: 6. From germline, CDR1 is LNHDA and CDR2 SQIVND (reference sequence). Authors' data handling: Estimates of nucleated cell counts were drawn from the amplification of reference gene primers. Profiling relied on immunoSEQ multiplex PCR, and the TCRdb table lists in-frame clones only, not all of them. V, J and clone size derive from that table, while D and trimming were established from the DNA sequence. The sample lists a few hundred thousand clones, more than 65% seen once, with approximately 2.9% in the top ten. This sample is part of a study of blood T cell repertoires in COVID-19. Study summary: COVID-19 samples collected from the United States, Italy and Spain covered acute and convalescent phases.

The chain is built from TRBV19 and TRBJ1-4, with 7 bases lining up with TRBD1. The source is a woman in her thirties who had recovered from COVID-19. The sample comprised peripheral blood. This chain's CDR3 is CASSNRQGNNEKLFF. Written as DNA, the CDR3 is TGTGCCAGTAGTAACCGACAGGGAAATAATGAAAAACTGTTTTTT.